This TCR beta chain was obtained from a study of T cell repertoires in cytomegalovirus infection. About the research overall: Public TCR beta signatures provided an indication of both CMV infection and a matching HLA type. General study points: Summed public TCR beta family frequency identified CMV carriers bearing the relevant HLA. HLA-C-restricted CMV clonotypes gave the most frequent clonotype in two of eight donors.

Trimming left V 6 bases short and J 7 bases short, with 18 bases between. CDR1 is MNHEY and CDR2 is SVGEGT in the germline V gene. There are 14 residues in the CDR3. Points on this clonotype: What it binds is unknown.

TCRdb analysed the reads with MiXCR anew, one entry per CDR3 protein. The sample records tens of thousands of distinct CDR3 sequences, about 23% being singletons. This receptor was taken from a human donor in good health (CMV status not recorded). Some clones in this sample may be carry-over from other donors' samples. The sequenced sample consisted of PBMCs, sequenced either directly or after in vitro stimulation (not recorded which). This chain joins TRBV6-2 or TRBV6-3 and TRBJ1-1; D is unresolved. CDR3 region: CASRTDRVKREAFF. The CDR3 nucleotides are TGTGCCAGCAGGACCGACCGAGTCAAGCGTGAAGCTTTCTTT.